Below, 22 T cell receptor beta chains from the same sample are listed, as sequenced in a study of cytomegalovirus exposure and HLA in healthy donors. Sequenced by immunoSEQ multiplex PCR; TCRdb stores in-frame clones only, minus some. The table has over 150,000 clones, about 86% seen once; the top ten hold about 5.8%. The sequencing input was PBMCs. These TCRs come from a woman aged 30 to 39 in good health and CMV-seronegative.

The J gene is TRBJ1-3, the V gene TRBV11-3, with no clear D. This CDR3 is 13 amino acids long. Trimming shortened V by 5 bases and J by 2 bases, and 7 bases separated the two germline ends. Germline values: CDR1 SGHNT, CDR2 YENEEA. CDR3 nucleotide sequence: TGTGCCAGCAGCCCTACCACTGGAAACACCATATATTTT. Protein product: CASSPTTGNTIYF.

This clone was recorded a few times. The CDR3 DNA reads as TGTGCCACCAGCAGAGAACGGAGGAACACTGAAGCTTTCTTT. This encodes CATSRERRNTEAFF. The chain is built from TRBV15 and TRBJ1-1; D remains unclear. Trimming cost V 0 bases and J 1 base, with 6 bases left between them. Looked up from germline, CDR1 is LNHNV and CDR2 is YYDKDF (reference sequence). The CDR3 length is 14 residues.

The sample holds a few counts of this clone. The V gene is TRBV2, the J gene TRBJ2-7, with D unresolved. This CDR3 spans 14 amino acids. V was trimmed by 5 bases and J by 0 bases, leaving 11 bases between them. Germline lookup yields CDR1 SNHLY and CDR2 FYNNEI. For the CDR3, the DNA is TGTGCCAGCAGTCTAACTTCACGCTCCTACGAGCAGTACTTC. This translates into CASSLTSRSYEQYF.

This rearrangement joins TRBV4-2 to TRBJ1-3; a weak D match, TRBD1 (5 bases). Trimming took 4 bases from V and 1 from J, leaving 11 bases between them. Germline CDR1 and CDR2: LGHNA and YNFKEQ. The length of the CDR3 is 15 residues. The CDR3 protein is CASSRDEGSGNTIYF. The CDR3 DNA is TGTGCCAGCAGCCGGGATGAGGGGTCTGGAAACACCATATATTTT.

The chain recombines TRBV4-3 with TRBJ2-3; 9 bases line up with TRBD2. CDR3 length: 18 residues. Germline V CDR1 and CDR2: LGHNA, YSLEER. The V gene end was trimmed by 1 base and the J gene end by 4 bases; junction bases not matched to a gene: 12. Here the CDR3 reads CASSQVAGAGGPADTQYF. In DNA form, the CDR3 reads TGCGCCAGCAGCCAAGTCGCAGGGGCGGGGGGGCCGGCAGATACGCAGTATTTT.

CDR3 sequence (DNA): TGTGCCATCAGTATTACCCCCGGGGCTAATAAAAACACTGAAGCTTTCTTT. It codes for CAISITPGANKNTEAFF. This chain links TRBV10-3 with TRBJ1-1, with a weak D call TRBD1 (5 bases). The CDR3 totals 17 residues. CDR1 is ENHRY and CDR2 is SYGVKD in the germline V gene. V lost 5 bases and J lost 2, with 21 bases in between.

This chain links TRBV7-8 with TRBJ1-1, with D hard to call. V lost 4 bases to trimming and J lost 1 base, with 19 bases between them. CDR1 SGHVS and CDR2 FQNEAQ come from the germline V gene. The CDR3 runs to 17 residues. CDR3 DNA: TGTGCCAGCAGCTCCCAGCACCCCACCAAAAGGAACACTGAAGCTTTCTTT. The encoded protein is CASSSQHPTKRNTEAFF.

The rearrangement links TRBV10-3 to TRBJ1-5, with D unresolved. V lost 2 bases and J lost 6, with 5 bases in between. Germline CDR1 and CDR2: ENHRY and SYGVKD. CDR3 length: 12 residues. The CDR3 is CAISEGFQPQHF. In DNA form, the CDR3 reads TGTGCCATCAGTGAGGGATTTCAGCCCCAGCATTTT.

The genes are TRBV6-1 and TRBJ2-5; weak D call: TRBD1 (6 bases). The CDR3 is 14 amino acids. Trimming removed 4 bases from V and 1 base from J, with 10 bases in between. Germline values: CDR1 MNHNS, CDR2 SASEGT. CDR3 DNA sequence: TGTGCCAGCAGTGCTTTCAGGGGCCAAGAGACCCAGTACTTC. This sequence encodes CASSAFRGQETQYF.

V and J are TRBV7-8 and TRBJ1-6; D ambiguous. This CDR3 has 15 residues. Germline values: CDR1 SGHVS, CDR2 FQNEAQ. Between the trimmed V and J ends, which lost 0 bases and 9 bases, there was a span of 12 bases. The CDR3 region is CASSLAAGSGSPLHF. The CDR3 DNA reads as TGTGCCAGCAGCTTAGCTGCGGGGAGCGGTTCACCCCTCCACTTT. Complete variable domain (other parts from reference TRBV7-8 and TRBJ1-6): GAGVSQSPRYKVAKRGQDVALRCDPISGHVSLFWYQQALGQGPEFLTYFQNEAQLDKSGLPSDRFFAERPEGSVSTLKIQRTQQEDSAVYLCASSLAAGSGSPLHFGNGTRLTVT.

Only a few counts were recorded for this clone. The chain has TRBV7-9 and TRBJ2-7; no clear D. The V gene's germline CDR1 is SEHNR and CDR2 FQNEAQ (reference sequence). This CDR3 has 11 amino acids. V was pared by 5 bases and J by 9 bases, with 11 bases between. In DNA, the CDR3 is TGTGCCAGCAGCCCTTCGGTCGGGCAGTACTTC. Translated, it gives CASSPSVGQYF.

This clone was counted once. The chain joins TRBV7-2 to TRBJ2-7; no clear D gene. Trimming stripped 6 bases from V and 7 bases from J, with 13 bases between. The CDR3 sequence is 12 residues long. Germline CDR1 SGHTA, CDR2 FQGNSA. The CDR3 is CASSVRPGEQYF. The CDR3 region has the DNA TGTGCCAGCAGTGTGAGACCCGGGGAGCAGTACTTC. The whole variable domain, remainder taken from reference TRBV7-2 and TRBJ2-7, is GAGVSQSPSNKVTEKGKDVELRCDPISGHTALYWYRQSLGQGLEFLIYFQGNSAPDKSGLPSDRFSAERTGGSVSTLTIQRTQQEDSAVYLCASSVRPGEQYFGPGTRLTVT.

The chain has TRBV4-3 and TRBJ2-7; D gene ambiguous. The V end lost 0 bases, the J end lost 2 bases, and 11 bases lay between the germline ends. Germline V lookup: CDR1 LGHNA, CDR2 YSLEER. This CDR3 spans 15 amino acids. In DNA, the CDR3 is TGCGCCAGCAGCCAAGACTCCTCAGGAGCCTACGAGCAGTACTTC. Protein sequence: CASSQDSSGAYEQYF.

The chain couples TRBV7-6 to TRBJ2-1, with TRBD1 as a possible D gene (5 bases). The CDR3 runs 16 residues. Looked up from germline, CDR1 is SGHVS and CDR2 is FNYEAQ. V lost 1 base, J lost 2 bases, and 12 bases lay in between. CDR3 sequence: CASSLVSGYAYNEQFF. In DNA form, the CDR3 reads TGTGCCAGCAGCTTAGTCTCAGGGTATGCCTACAATGAGCAGTTCTTC.

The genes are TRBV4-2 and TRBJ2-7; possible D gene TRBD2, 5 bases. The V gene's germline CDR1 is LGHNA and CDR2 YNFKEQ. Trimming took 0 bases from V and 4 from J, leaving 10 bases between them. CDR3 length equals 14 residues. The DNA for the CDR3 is TGTGCCAGCAGCCAAGAGCTCACGGGGTACGAGCAGTACTTC. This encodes CASSQELTGYEQYF.

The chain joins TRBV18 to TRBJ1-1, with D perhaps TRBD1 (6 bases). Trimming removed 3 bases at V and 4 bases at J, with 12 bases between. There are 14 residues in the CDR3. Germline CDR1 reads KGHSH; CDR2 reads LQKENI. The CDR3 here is CASSPGQTGTEAFF. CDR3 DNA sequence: TGTGCCAGCTCACCGGGACAAACCGGCACTGAAGCTTTCTTT.

CDR3 nucleotide sequence: TGTGCCAGCAGTCTAGGCTCCGGACAGGGTAGATCAAACTATGGCTACACCTTC. It translates to CASSLGSGQGRSNYGYTF. The rearrangement joins TRBV27 to TRBJ1-2; the match to TRBD1 covers 8 bases. Trimming cost V 5 bases and J 2 bases; bases outside gene matches: 16. This CDR3 spans 18 amino acids. Germline values: CDR1 MNHEY, CDR2 SMNVEV (reference sequence).

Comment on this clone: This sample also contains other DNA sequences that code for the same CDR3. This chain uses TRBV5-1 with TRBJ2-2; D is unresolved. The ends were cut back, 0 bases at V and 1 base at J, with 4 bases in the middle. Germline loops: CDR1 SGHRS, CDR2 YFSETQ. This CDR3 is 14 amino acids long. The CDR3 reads CASSLGVNTGELFF. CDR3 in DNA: TGCGCCAGCAGCTTGGGAGTGAACACCGGGGAGCTGTTTTTT.

In nucleotides, the CDR3 is TGCGCCAGCAGCCAAGTCGGGGGGTCCTACAATGAGCAGTTCTTC. Translation: CASSQVGGSYNEQFF. The chain has TRBV4-1 and TRBJ2-1; 7 nucleotides match TRBD2. Germline lookup yields CDR1 MGHRA and CDR2 YSYEKL. Germline trimming cut 1 base from V and 1 base from J; bases unmatched to any gene: 1. The CDR3 totals 15 residues.

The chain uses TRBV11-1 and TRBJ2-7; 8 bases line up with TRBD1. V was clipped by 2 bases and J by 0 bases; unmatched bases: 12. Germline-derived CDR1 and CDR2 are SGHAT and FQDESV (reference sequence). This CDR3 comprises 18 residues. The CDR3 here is CASSLRVLGRGPSYEQYF. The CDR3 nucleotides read TGTGCCAGCAGCTTAAGGGTTTTGGGCAGGGGGCCCTCCTACGAGCAGTACTTC.

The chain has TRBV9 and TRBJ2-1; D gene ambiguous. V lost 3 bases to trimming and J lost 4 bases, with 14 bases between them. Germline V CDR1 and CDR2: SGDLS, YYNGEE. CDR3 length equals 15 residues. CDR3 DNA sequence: TGTGCCAGCAGCGCTTCGGGCCGAGAATACAATGAGCAGTTCTTC. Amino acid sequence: CASSASGREYNEQFF.

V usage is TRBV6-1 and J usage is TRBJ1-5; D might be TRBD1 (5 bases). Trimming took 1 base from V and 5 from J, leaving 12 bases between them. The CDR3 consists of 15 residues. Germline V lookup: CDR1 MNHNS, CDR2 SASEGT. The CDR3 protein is CASSEEGWGYQPQHF. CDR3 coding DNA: TGTGCCAGCAGTGAAGAGGGGTGGGGGTATCAGCCCCAGCATTTT.